This T cell receptor beta chain was recorded in a study of T cells in tuberculosis. Across the study: The T cells targeted glucose monomycolate, a mycobacterial lipid, via CD1B. Study-wide results and caveats: Low-affinity CD1B-GMM tetramer-binding T cells may have been missed.

Thawed, overnight-rested PBMC were stained with GMM-loaded CD1B tetramer, viability dye and anti-CD3, then sorted. The lipid loaded on the CD1B tetramers was C32 glucose monomycolate from Rhodococcus equi. This CDR3 comprises 13 residues. The V and J ends lost 1 base and 4 bases respectively, with 7 bases between them. Germline V CDR1 and CDR2: LGHNA, YSLEER. The method was immunoSEQ multiplex PCR; TCRdb's version includes in-frame clones alone and lacks a portion of them. This sample has roughly 61,000 clones, with roughly 87% found just once. This receptor was identified in an adult woman with latent tuberculosis. The chain combines TRBV4-3 with TRBJ1-2; D may be TRBD1 (5 bases). Sequenced: CD1b-GMM tetramer-negative cells sorted from PBMCs. The CDR3 DNA reads as TGCGCCAGCAGCCAAGGACAGTCCTATGGCTACACCTTC. Translation: CASSQGQSYGYTF.